This T cell receptor (beta chain) was profiled in a study of blood T cell repertoires in COVID-19. Study-wide background: Some COVID-19 samples were acute and others convalescent; all came from the United States, Italy and Spain. Sample material is recorded as cDNA or gDNA derived from T cells, B-cell-depleted T cells, or PBMCs.

The CDR3 loop spans 14 amino acids. As originally analysed: Reference gene primer amplification gave estimated nucleated cell counts. Measured with immunoSEQ multiplex PCR; TCRdb has only the in-frame clones, and not every one. V and J calls and clone size are as listed in that table; D and trimming were resolved from the DNA. The table includes roughly 100,000 clones, about 80% detected once. The origin of this receptor is a human donor in a cohort sampled during active COVID-19. The sequencing sample was made of peripheral blood. This chain joins TRBV21-1 and TRBJ2-2; TRBD1, the D gene given by the table, was not confirmed from the DNA. TRBV21-1 is given as a pseudogene. This chain's CDR3 is CASPTGANTGELFF. DNA for the CDR3: TGTGCCAGCCCCACAGGGGCTAACACCGGGGAGCTGTTTTTT.